The 29 T cell receptor beta chains below were found in one sample sequenced in a study of vaccination effects on CD4 cells after COVID-19. Sequencing was preceded by expansion of antigen-specific CD4+ T cells with viral peptide pools in the ViraFEST assay. Upon completion of roughly ten days in culture, CD4+ T cells were isolated. Neither prior SARS-CoV-2 infection nor positive nucleocapsid antibodies were present in the vaccine recipients. Assay: immunoSEQ multiplex PCR; the TCRdb copy retains only in-frame clones and omits some. In the table there are 67,000 or so clones, around three quarters of which are singletons. These TCRs' antigens remain unknown. This material consisted of CD4+ T cells from PBMCs cultured with HCoV-OC43 spike peptides, taken before COVID-19 vaccination. Subset reported: HCoV-OC43 spike overlapping peptide pool stimulation. These receptors originate from a human donor who received a COVID-19 vaccine.

The rearrangement uses TRBV5-1 and TRBJ1-1, with D unresolved. There are 14 residues in the CDR3. Germline V gene data show CDR1 as SGHRS and CDR2 as YFSETQ. V dropped 2 bases and J dropped 1 base, with 9 bases sitting between them. In nucleotides, the CDR3 is TGCGCCAGCAGCTTCCAGGACCCGAACACTGAAGCTTTCTTT. It translates to CASSFQDPNTEAFF.

The chain joins TRBV7-2 to TRBJ1-2; tentatively, D is TRBD1 (6 bases). This CDR3 spans 14 amino acids. Germline assignment: CDR1 SGHTA and CDR2 FQGNSA. The V gene lost 2 bases and the J gene lost 2 bases, with 9 bases spanning the gap. The CDR3: CASSLQQGNYGYTF. In nucleotides, the CDR3 is TGTGCCAGCAGCTTACAACAGGGAAACTATGGCTACACCTTC.

The chain is built from TRBV29-1 and TRBJ1-1; 8 positions match TRBD1. CDR3 length: 13 residues. Germline V lookup: CDR1 SQVTM, CDR2 ANQGSEA. After removal of 6 bases from V and 1 base from J, the junction contained 4 bases not matched to a gene. The CDR3 region has the DNA TGCAGCGTGGACAGGGAGGGGAACACTGAAGCTTTCTTT. This gives the protein CSVDREGNTEAFF.

The chain uses TRBV4-2 and TRBJ1-3, with TRBD1 as a possible D gene (5 bases). Trimming removed 0 bases from V and 7 bases from J, with 13 bases in between. Germline CDR1 reads LGHNA; CDR2 reads YNFKEQ. This CDR3 contains 15 residues. Here the CDR3 DNA reads TGTGCCAGCAGCCAAGAGGAGACAAACAGGAACACCATATATTTT. Its protein product is CASSQEETNRNTIYF.

The chain carries TRBV2 and TRBJ1-2; 8 bases are a match to TRBD1. Germline V gene sequence: CDR1 SNHLY, CDR2 FYNNEI. The CDR3 totals 15 residues. J gave up 4 bases and V 7 bases, and 11 bases lay outside the gene matches. DNA for the CDR3: TGTGCCAGCATTACAGGACAGGGTTGGGGCTATGGCTACACCTTC. Translated, it gives CASITGQGWGYGYTF.

This clone has only one observation. The chain employs TRBV18 and TRBJ2-2; D is uncertain. From germline, CDR1 is KGHSH and CDR2 LQKENI. This CDR3 is 15 amino acids long. Trimming shortened V by 0 bases and J by 1 base, and 6 bases separated the two germline ends. The CDR3 DNA follows: TGTGCCAGCTCACCACCGGAAAGGAACACCGGGGAGCTGTTTTTT. As protein: CASSPPERNTGELFF. Combining the CDR3 with reference TRBV18 and TRBJ2-2 gives the whole variable domain NAGVMQNPRHLVRRRGQEARLRCSPMKGHSHVYWYRQLPEEGLKFMVYLQKENIIDESGMPKERFSAEFPKEGPSILRIQQVVRGDSAAYFCASSPPERNTGELFFGEGSRLTVL.

The V and J genes are TRBV18 and TRBJ1-1; D is unresolved. Looked up from germline, CDR1 is KGHSH and CDR2 is LQKENI. Trimming pared 0 bases from V and 0 bases from J, leaving 5 bases between. There are 14 residues in the CDR3. The DNA of the CDR3 is TGTGCCAGCTCACCACCCTCGGTGAACACTGAAGCTTTCTTT. This gives the protein CASSPPSVNTEAFF.

The chain links TRBV6-4 to TRBJ2-3; the D gene is possibly TRBD1 (5 bases). CDR1 MRHNA and CDR2 SNTAGT come from the germline V gene. V lost 4 bases, J lost 1 base, and 6 bases lay in between. CDR3 length equals 13 residues. Written as DNA, the CDR3 is TGTGCCAGCAGTGTACAGGGCACAGATACGCAGTATTTT. Translating gives CASSVQGTDTQYF.

This chain links TRBV5-4 with TRBJ2-4; D unresolved. The V gene's germline CDR1 is SGHNT and CDR2 YYREEE (reference sequence). Trimming pared 4 bases from V and 4 bases from J, leaving 9 bases between. The CDR3 extends over 13 amino acids. In nucleotides, the CDR3 is TGTGCCAGCAGCCTCGGACCAAAAAACATTCAGTACTTC. This sequence encodes CASSLGPKNIQYF.

The rearrangement uses TRBV5-4 and TRBJ2-5; a possible D gene is TRBD2 (5 bases). The CDR3 totals 14 residues. Germline V gene lookup returns CDR1 SGHNT and CDR2 YYREEE (reference sequence). V lost 5 bases to trimming and J lost 1 base, with 12 bases between them. Here the CDR3 reads CASSFRGSQETQYF. CDR3 sequence (DNA): TGTGCCAGCAGTTTCAGAGGGTCCCAAGAGACCCAGTACTTC.

This chain links TRBV3-1 (or the pseudogene TRBV3-2) with TRBJ2-1; TRBD2 matches 8 bases. CDR1 LGHDT and CDR2 YNNKEL come from the germline V gene (reference sequence). V lost 11 bases to trimming and J lost 7 bases; unmatched junction nucleotides: 10. The CDR3 has 13 amino acids. In nucleotides, the CDR3 is TGTGCCTGTAGCGGGGATGGAGGGAATGAGCAGTTCTTC. It specifies CACSGDGGNEQFF.

V and J are TRBV24-1 and TRBJ1-2; no clear D gene. The V and J ends lost 2 bases and 0 bases respectively, with 9 bases between them. The CDR3 has 15 residues. Germline CDR1 KGHDR, CDR2 SFDVKD. CDR3 residues: CATSDSRIPNYGYTF. The DNA of the CDR3 is TGTGCCACCAGTGATTCAAGGATCCCTAACTATGGCTACACCTTC.

The chain combines TRBV7-2 with TRBJ1-1; no reliable D call. Looked up from germline, CDR1 is SGHTA and CDR2 is FQGNSA. The CDR3 contains 12 residues. The V end was cut by 1 base, the J end by 14 bases, with 14 bases between. The CDR3 loop reads CASSLVGRVQFF. CDR3 coding DNA: TGTGCCAGCAGCTTAGTTGGGAGGGTTCAATTCTTT. The variable domain in full, with the rest retrieved from reference TRBV7-2 and TRBJ1-1, is GAGVSQSPSNKVTEKGKDVELRCDPISGHTALYWYRQSLGQGLEFLIYFQGNSAPDKSGLPSDRFSAERTGGSVSTLTIQRTQQEDSAVYLCASSLVGRVQFFGQGTRLTVV.

The chain employs TRBV28 and TRBJ1-2, with D tentatively TRBD1 (5 bases). The CDR3 consists of 14 residues. Trimming shortened V by 0 bases and J by 7 bases, and 12 bases separated the two germline ends. The germline gives CDR1 MDHEN, CDR2 SYDVKM. The CDR3 reads CASSLWSRGSGYTF. CDR3 in DNA: TGTGCCAGCAGTTTATGGTCACGGGGGAGTGGCTACACCTTC.

The chain uses TRBV18 and TRBJ2-6; D ambiguous. The CDR3 covers 16 residues. Germline V gives CDR1 KGHSH, CDR2 LQKENI. The germline V and J ends were trimmed by 0 bases and 2 bases, with 8 bases remaining between them. The CDR3 sequence is CASSPPSAAGANVLTF. In DNA, the CDR3 is TGTGCCAGCTCACCACCATCGGCGGCTGGGGCCAACGTCCTGACTTTC.

V usage is TRBV3-1 (or the pseudogene TRBV3-2) and J usage is TRBJ1-1; possibly TRBD1 for D (5 bases). CDR3 length equals 14 residues. V lost 2 bases and J lost 1, with 8 bases in between. Germline lookup yields CDR1 LGHDT and CDR2 YNNKEL (reference sequence). The CDR3 DNA reads as TGTGCCAGCAGCCAACTAGACAGGAACACTGAAGCTTTCTTT. Translating it yields CASSQLDRNTEAFF.

This chain joins TRBV5-4 and TRBJ1-1, with D possibly TRBD1 on 6 matching bases. The germline V gene has CDR1 SGHNT and CDR2 YYREEE (reference sequence). The CDR3 spans 15 residues. The V gene lost 2 bases and the J gene lost 4 bases, with 15 bases spanning the gap. The CDR3 DNA reads TGTGCCAGCAGCTTTACTGGCAGGGGAGCCACTGAAGCTTTCTTT. Its protein product is CASSFTGRGATEAFF.

This clone appeared a few times. J is TRBJ1-5 and V is TRBV6-2 or TRBV6-3; possibly TRBD1 for D (6 bases). This CDR3 spans 14 amino acids. V was trimmed by 4 bases and J by 3 bases, leaving 10 bases between them. In germline, CDR1 is MNHEY, CDR2 SVGEGT. The DNA of the CDR3 is TGTGCCAGCAGTTCTCAGGGGTACAATCAGCCCCAGCATTTT. This gives the protein CASSSQGYNQPQHF.

The chain has TRBV11-2 and TRBJ2-3; weak D call: TRBD2 (6 bases). The CDR3 has 16 residues. V lost 1 base and J 2 bases, leaving 13 bases between the germline ends. Per the germline V gene, CDR1 is SGHAT and CDR2 is FQNNGV. CDR3 nucleotide sequence: TGTGCCAGCAGCTTAGTGATAGGGAGGTTCACAGATACGCAGTATTTT. Amino acids: CASSLVIGRFTDTQYF.

The rearrangement links TRBV24-1 to TRBJ1-2; 8 nucleotides line up with TRBD1. This CDR3 is 15 amino acids long. CDR1 KGHDR and CDR2 SFDVKD come from the germline V gene. The V segment lost 4 bases and the J segment 4 bases; nucleotides outside the gene matches: 7. DNA of the CDR3: TGTGCCACCAGTGAAGGACAGGGAAGTATCTATGGCTACACCTTC. This encodes CATSEGQGSIYGYTF.

V and J are TRBV28 and TRBJ2-2, with 8 bases lining up with TRBD1. The CDR3 runs 14 residues. J lost 0 bases, V lost 11 bases, and 5 bases had no gene match. Germline V CDR1 and CDR2: MDHEN, SYDVKM. CDR3 region: CAGRTGTNTGELFF. CDR3 in DNA: TGTGCCGGACGGACAGGGACGAACACCGGGGAGCTGTTTTTT.

The chain carries TRBV28 and TRBJ2-5; D could derive from TRBD1 or TRBD2 (6 bases each). The length of the CDR3 is 14 residues. The germline V gene has CDR1 MDHEN and CDR2 SYDVKM. The ends were cut back, 3 bases at V and 0 bases at J, with 8 bases in the middle. CDR3: CASSFGGHQETQYF. The CDR3 nucleotides are TGTGCCAGCAGTTTCGGGGGCCACCAAGAGACCCAGTACTTC.

The chain has TRBV13 and TRBJ1-1, with D perhaps TRBD1 (6 bases). V shed 0 bases and J shed 4 bases, with 9 bases lying between them. The V gene's germline CDR1 is PRHDT and CDR2 FYEKMQ (reference sequence). The CDR3 extends over 14 amino acids. The CDR3 DNA is TGTGCCAGCAGCTTAGGCGACAGGTCCACTGAAGCTTTCTTT. This gives the protein CASSLGDRSTEAFF.

This clone was counted once. This chain connects TRBV18 to TRBJ1-3; D not certain. V dropped 6 bases and J dropped 0 bases, with 12 bases sitting between them. The CDR3 is 15 residues long. CDR1 is KGHSH and CDR2 is LQKENI in the germline V gene. Written as DNA, the CDR3 is TGTGCCAGCTCCCCGAGGGTCATCTCTGGAAACACCATATATTTT. Translated, it gives CASSPRVISGNTIYF.

The chain employs TRBV5-1 and TRBJ2-5, with 8 nucleotides matching TRBD2. There are 15 residues in the CDR3. Looked up from germline, CDR1 is SGHRS and CDR2 is YFSETQ. The trim removed 4 bases at V and 2 bases at J, leaving 7 bases unmatched. CDR3 in amino acids: CASSTLPSGQETQYF. For the CDR3, the DNA is TGCGCCAGCAGCACACTCCCTAGCGGGCAAGAGACCCAGTACTTC.

This clone has only a few counts. CDR3 bases: TGCGCCAGCAGCCCCGTAGGGCCGGGAAACACCATATATTTT. This translates into CASSPVGPGNTIYF. The chain has TRBV4-1 and TRBJ1-3; D is unclear. The germline CDR1 and CDR2 sequences are MGHRA and YSYEKL. The V end lost 4 bases, the J end lost 4 bases, and 11 bases lay between the germline ends. This CDR3 region has 14 residues.

The rearrangement joins TRBV12-3 or TRBV12-4 to TRBJ1-1; 7 nucleotides match TRBD1. This CDR3 is 13 amino acids long. Germline trimming cut 7 bases from V and 0 bases from J; bases unmatched to any gene: 2. CDR3 amino acids: CASTTGLNTEAFF. The CDR3 DNA reads TGTGCCAGCACGACAGGGCTGAACACTGAAGCTTTCTTT.

This chain connects TRBV9 to TRBJ2-5, with 8 positions matching TRBD2. The CDR3 runs 17 residues. V was pared by 2 bases and J by 4 bases, with 13 bases of the junction left unmatched. Germline-derived CDR1 and CDR2 are SGDLS and YYNGEE. CDR3 region: CASSVSPLLAGGETQYF. In DNA form, the CDR3 reads TGTGCCAGCAGCGTGAGTCCCCTTCTAGCGGGTGGAGAGACCCAGTACTTC.

This clone was detected only a few times. The chain carries TRBV7-9 and TRBJ1-6; no definite D call. The CDR3 has 13 amino acids. CDR1 SEHNR and CDR2 FQNEAQ come from the germline V gene (reference sequence). Trimming removed 5 bases at V and 10 bases at J, with 12 bases between. CDR3 in amino acids: CASSINPESPLHF. CDR3 coding DNA: TGTGCCAGCAGCATTAACCCCGAGTCACCCCTCCACTTT.